Listed here are 18 T cell receptor beta chains from one sample, sequenced in a study of blood T cell repertoires in COVID-19. Some clones are missing from TCRdb's copy, which holds only in-frame ones; the method was immunoSEQ multiplex PCR. The sample has about 130,000 clones; around three quarters are singletons. Source material: peripheral blood. The source of these receptors is a human donor in a cohort sampled during active COVID-19.

The V and J genes are TRBV19 and TRBJ2-2; 8 bases align to TRBD1. The germline gives CDR1 LNHDA, CDR2 SQIVND (reference sequence). This CDR3 spans 15 amino acids. With V trimmed by 3 bases and J by 0 bases, 0 bases remained unmatched. CDR3 in DNA: TGTGCCAGTAGTATGACAGGGGCGAACACCGGGGAGCTGTTTTTT. Translation gives CASSMTGANTGELFF.

This chain links TRBV28 with TRBJ2-7, with D unresolved. This CDR3 region has 10 residues. V lost 6 bases and J lost 4, with 4 bases in between. In germline, CDR1 is MDHEN, CDR2 SYDVKM. The CDR3 sequence is CASRRYEQYF. The CDR3 nucleotides are TGTGCCAGCAGGAGGTACGAGCAGTACTTC.

The V and J genes are TRBV28 and TRBJ2-2, with 8 bases identical to TRBD1. Germline CDR1 is MDHEN and CDR2 is SYDVKM. V trimming: 6 bases; J trimming: 2 bases; junction bases outside the gene matches: 5. CDR3 size: 15 residues. For the CDR3, the DNA is TGTGCCAGCAGGTTACAGGGGGGTAACACCGGGGAGCTGTTTTTT. Protein: CASRLQGGNTGELFF.

This chain connects TRBV5-4 to TRBJ1-5; TRBD1 might be the D (5 bases). The germline gives CDR1 SGHNT, CDR2 YYREEE (reference sequence). Trimming left V 2 bases short and J 4 bases short, with 7 bases between. The CDR3 has 13 amino acids. CDR3 region: CASSFGGNQPQHF. In nucleotides, the CDR3 is TGTGCCAGCAGCTTCGGGGGTAATCAGCCCCAGCATTTT.

The chain couples TRBV10-1 to TRBJ2-7; D perhaps matches TRBD2 (6 bases). Germline loops: CDR1 WNHNN, CDR2 SYGVQD (reference sequence). The CDR3 loop spans 11 amino acids. V was pared by 3 bases and J by 9 bases, with 9 bases between. This CDR3 reads CASSDGGLQYF. Written as DNA, the CDR3 is TGCGCCAGCAGTGATGGGGGGTTGCAGTACTTC.

The gene calls are TRBV7-9 and TRBJ1-2; 8 positions match TRBD1. Germline V gene sequence: CDR1 SEHNR, CDR2 FQNEAQ (reference sequence). The CDR3 consists of 15 residues. V lost 5 bases and J lost 4; bases outside the gene matches: 9. As DNA, the CDR3 is TGTGCCAGCAGCCCTTCCTGGACAGGGACCTATGGCTACACCTTC. Its translation is CASSPSWTGTYGYTF.

The chain has TRBV12-3 or TRBV12-4 and TRBJ2-2; D unclear. Trimming pared 5 bases from V and 1 base from J, leaving 5 bases between. There are 13 residues in the CDR3. The CDR3 nucleotides read TGTGCCAGCAGTCCCCAGAACACCGGGGAGCTGTTTTTT. Its protein is CASSPQNTGELFF.

To note about this clone: Other DNA sequences in the sample encode the same CDR3. The chain carries TRBV6-5 and TRBJ1-1; no reliable D call. Trimming pared 6 bases from V and 0 bases from J, leaving 5 bases between. Germline CDR1 reads MNHEY; CDR2 reads SVGAGI. The CDR3 is 12 residues long. The CDR3 DNA reads as TGTGCCAGCAGGTCGTTGAACACTGAAGCTTTCTTT. Translated, it gives CASRSLNTEAFF.

The chain recombines TRBV7-9 with TRBJ1-1; D unclear. Trimming left V 6 bases short and J 1 base short, with 21 bases between. The CDR3 consists of 17 residues. In germline, CDR1 is SEHNR, CDR2 FQNEAQ (reference sequence). CDR3 nucleotide sequence: TGTGCCAGCAGTCGCTTCCCGGGCCGTGAGGGGAACACTGAAGCTTTCTTT. This codes for CASSRFPGREGNTEAFF.

This clone was seen more than once but under ten times. The chain couples TRBV10-2 to TRBJ1-1; weak D call: TRBD1 (5 bases). Trimming shortened V by 4 bases and J by 3 bases, and 9 bases separated the two germline ends. CDR1 and CDR2 (germline): WSHSY, SAAADI. CDR3 length: 13 amino acids. The CDR3 region has the DNA TGCGCCAGCAGTGCAGGGTTTTACACTGAAGCTTTCTTT. It specifies CASSAGFYTEAFF.

The rearrangement joins TRBV7-8 to TRBJ2-7; maybe TRBD1 (6 bases). CDR1 and CDR2 from the germline V gene are SGHVS and FQNEAQ. CDR3 length equals 15 residues. Trimming pared 1 base from V and 5 bases from J, leaving 15 bases between. CDR3 region: CASSLEGTRTNEQYF. Written as DNA, the CDR3 is TGTGCCAGCAGCTTAGAGGGGACACGGACGAACGAGCAGTACTTC.

The chain carries TRBV19 and TRBJ2-2; 8 nucleotides align to TRBD1. Germline loops: CDR1 LNHDA, CDR2 SQIVND (reference sequence). This CDR3 comprises 14 residues. With V trimmed by 6 bases and J by 0 bases, 0 bases remained unmatched. The CDR3 DNA is TGTGCCAGTAGCAGGGGGCCGAACACCGGGGAGCTGTTTTTT. It translates to CASSRGPNTGELFF.

This clone was found a few times. The chain uses TRBV7-3 and TRBJ2-3; 8 positions match TRBD2. CDR1 is SGHTA, CDR2 FQGTGA, per germline. V lost 3 bases and J lost 9; bases outside the gene matches: 5. The CDR3 is 13 amino acids. CDR3 DNA sequence: TGTGCCAGCAGCTTTCGGGGGGGTGAAACGCAGTATTTT. Its translation is CASSFRGGETQYF.

J is TRBJ1-5 and V is TRBV19, with 8 bases matching TRBD1. The J segment lost 2 bases and the V segment lost 2 bases, leaving 5 bases of the junction unmatched. The CDR3 is 16 residues long. Germline V gene data show CDR1 as LNHDA and CDR2 as SQIVND (reference sequence). The CDR3 sequence is CASSIQGARRNQPQHF. In DNA form, the CDR3 reads TGTGCCAGTAGTATACAGGGGGCCAGGCGCAATCAGCCCCAGCATTTT.

The chain combines TRBV5-1 with TRBJ2-1; 7 nucleotides align to TRBD1. V lost 4 bases and J lost 2; bases outside the gene matches: 6. The germline V gene encodes CDR1 SGHRS and CDR2 YFSETQ. The CDR3 spans 15 residues. The CDR3 loop reads CASSLRDRPYNEQFF. CDR3 DNA: TGCGCCAGCAGCCTCCGGGACAGACCCTACAATGAGCAGTTCTTC.

The chain couples TRBV20-1 to TRBJ2-5; D uncertain. Germline V gene sequence: CDR1 DFQATT, CDR2 SNEGSKA (reference sequence). V was shortened by 3 bases and J by 2 bases, with 4 bases between the two germline ends. The CDR3 runs to 11 residues. This CDR3 reads CSASLQETQYF. The CDR3 DNA is TGCAGTGCTAGTCTTCAAGAGACCCAGTACTTC.

The chain is built from TRBV18 and TRBJ2-4; D remains unclear. Germline CDR1 is KGHSH and CDR2 is LQKENI. CDR3 length: 17 residues. Trimming cost V 3 bases and J 1 base, with 16 bases left between them. The CDR3 loop is CASSPQGASLAKNIQYF. As DNA, the CDR3 is TGTGCCAGCTCACCTCAAGGAGCCAGTTTGGCCAAAAACATTCAGTACTTC.

Here the CDR3 reads CASSLEAAGGFNEQYF. For the CDR3, the DNA is TGCGCCAGCAGCTTGGAGGCGGCGGGGGGGTTCAACGAGCAGTACTTC. V gene TRBV5-1 combines with J gene TRBJ2-7; 9 bases match TRBD2. Trimming removed 0 bases from V and 5 bases from J; junction bases left unmatched: 9. The length of the CDR3 is 16 residues. Germline loops: CDR1 SGHRS, CDR2 YFSETQ.